This is a list of T cell receptor beta chains from one sample in a study of a mutant IDH1 vaccine in newly diagnosed glioma. The repertoire was sequenced with immunoSEQ multiplex PCR; TCRdb's copy has only in-frame clones and lacks some. The data show about 70,000 clones, 80% to 90% seen once. The sequences come from peripheral blood mononuclear cells (PBMCs), collected from a glioma patient treated with radiotherapy, temozolomide or both. Source of these receptors: a woman aged 18-30 years with glioma. Some clones in this sample may be carry-over from other donors' samples. Each CDR3 is given with its conserved first and last residue.

TRBJ1-1 | TRBV5-4 | CASREGTEAFF
TRBJ2-5 | TRBV5-1 | CASSLDRLAGTQETQYF
TRBJ1-4 | TRBV28 | CASSFRTGGEKLFF
TRBJ2-3 | TRBV29-1 | CSVSGRERADTQYF
TRBJ1-3 | TRBV19 | CASNPAGGENTIYF
TRBJ2-5 | TRBV9 | CASSVGDSGGALETQYF
TRBJ2-5 | TRBV5-4 | CASSFRERGGEYF
TRBJ2-1 | TRBV30 | CAWNRNEQFF
TRBJ2-7 | TRBV6-1 | CASSDGGPYEQYF
TRBJ2-1 | TRBV10-3 | CAISEGTTEEQFF
TRBJ1-5 | TRBV15 | CATSRREAWQPQHF
TRBJ2-1 | TRBV29-1 | CSVEDRRGVNEQFF
NA | TRBV20-1 | CSATQADEQYF
TRBJ2-7 | TRBV2 | CASSGDGPVSEQYF
TRBJ2-7 | TRBV27 | CASGTSGGSSYEQYF
TRBJ2-2 | TRBV28 | CASRMGQGVTGELFF
TRBJ1-3 | TRBV6-1 | CASSGSGTGNTIYF
TRBJ2-3 | TRBV9 | CASSVGNTDTQYF
TRBJ2-5 | TRBV30 | CAWRAGTSRETQYF
TRBJ2-2 | TRBV4-3 | CASSQNLGGQGFTGELFF
TRBJ1-2 | TRBV10-1 | CASGLGGYTF
TRBJ1-4 | TRBV25-1 | CASWTGRGEKLFF
TRBJ1-1 | TRBV18 | CASSPQVGTEAFF
TRBJ1-5 | TRBV12-5 | CASGLVRLGDQPQHF
TRBJ2-6 | TRBV21-1 | CASSKGMRLAATSGANVLTF
TRBJ2-7 | TRBV5-6 | CASSLEAAFSYEQYF
TRBJ1-1 | TRBV10-3 | CAIMEKGDENTEAFF
TRBJ1-1 | TRBV2 | CASRATGVHTEAFF
TRBJ1-1 | TRBV6-6 | CAFRRGGENTEAFF
TRBJ2-7 | TRBV30 | CASRVGTYEQYF
TRBJ1-2 | TRBV7-9 | CASSLGLGDYGYTF
TRBJ1-1 | TRBV5-4 | CASSLYQSGEAFF
TRBJ2-7 | TRBV4-3 | CASSQEMRGGEQYF
TRBJ2-7 | TRBV4-2 | CASSQPGLEQYF
TRBJ2-3 | TRBV9 | CASSPFSGASTDTQYF
TRBJ1-3 | TRBV19 | CAIGTNGNTIYF
TRBJ2-7 | TRBV19 | CASSPGRSYEQYF
TRBJ2-1 | TRBV1 | CTSSLARTRSSYNEQFF
TRBJ1-5 | TRBV27 | CASRQGAAQPQHF
TRBJ1-5 | TRBV2 | CASARGGSNQPQHF
TRBJ1-4 | TRBV10-3 | CAIGGRSNEKLFF
TRBJ2-1 | TRBV29-1 | CGSGHNEQFF